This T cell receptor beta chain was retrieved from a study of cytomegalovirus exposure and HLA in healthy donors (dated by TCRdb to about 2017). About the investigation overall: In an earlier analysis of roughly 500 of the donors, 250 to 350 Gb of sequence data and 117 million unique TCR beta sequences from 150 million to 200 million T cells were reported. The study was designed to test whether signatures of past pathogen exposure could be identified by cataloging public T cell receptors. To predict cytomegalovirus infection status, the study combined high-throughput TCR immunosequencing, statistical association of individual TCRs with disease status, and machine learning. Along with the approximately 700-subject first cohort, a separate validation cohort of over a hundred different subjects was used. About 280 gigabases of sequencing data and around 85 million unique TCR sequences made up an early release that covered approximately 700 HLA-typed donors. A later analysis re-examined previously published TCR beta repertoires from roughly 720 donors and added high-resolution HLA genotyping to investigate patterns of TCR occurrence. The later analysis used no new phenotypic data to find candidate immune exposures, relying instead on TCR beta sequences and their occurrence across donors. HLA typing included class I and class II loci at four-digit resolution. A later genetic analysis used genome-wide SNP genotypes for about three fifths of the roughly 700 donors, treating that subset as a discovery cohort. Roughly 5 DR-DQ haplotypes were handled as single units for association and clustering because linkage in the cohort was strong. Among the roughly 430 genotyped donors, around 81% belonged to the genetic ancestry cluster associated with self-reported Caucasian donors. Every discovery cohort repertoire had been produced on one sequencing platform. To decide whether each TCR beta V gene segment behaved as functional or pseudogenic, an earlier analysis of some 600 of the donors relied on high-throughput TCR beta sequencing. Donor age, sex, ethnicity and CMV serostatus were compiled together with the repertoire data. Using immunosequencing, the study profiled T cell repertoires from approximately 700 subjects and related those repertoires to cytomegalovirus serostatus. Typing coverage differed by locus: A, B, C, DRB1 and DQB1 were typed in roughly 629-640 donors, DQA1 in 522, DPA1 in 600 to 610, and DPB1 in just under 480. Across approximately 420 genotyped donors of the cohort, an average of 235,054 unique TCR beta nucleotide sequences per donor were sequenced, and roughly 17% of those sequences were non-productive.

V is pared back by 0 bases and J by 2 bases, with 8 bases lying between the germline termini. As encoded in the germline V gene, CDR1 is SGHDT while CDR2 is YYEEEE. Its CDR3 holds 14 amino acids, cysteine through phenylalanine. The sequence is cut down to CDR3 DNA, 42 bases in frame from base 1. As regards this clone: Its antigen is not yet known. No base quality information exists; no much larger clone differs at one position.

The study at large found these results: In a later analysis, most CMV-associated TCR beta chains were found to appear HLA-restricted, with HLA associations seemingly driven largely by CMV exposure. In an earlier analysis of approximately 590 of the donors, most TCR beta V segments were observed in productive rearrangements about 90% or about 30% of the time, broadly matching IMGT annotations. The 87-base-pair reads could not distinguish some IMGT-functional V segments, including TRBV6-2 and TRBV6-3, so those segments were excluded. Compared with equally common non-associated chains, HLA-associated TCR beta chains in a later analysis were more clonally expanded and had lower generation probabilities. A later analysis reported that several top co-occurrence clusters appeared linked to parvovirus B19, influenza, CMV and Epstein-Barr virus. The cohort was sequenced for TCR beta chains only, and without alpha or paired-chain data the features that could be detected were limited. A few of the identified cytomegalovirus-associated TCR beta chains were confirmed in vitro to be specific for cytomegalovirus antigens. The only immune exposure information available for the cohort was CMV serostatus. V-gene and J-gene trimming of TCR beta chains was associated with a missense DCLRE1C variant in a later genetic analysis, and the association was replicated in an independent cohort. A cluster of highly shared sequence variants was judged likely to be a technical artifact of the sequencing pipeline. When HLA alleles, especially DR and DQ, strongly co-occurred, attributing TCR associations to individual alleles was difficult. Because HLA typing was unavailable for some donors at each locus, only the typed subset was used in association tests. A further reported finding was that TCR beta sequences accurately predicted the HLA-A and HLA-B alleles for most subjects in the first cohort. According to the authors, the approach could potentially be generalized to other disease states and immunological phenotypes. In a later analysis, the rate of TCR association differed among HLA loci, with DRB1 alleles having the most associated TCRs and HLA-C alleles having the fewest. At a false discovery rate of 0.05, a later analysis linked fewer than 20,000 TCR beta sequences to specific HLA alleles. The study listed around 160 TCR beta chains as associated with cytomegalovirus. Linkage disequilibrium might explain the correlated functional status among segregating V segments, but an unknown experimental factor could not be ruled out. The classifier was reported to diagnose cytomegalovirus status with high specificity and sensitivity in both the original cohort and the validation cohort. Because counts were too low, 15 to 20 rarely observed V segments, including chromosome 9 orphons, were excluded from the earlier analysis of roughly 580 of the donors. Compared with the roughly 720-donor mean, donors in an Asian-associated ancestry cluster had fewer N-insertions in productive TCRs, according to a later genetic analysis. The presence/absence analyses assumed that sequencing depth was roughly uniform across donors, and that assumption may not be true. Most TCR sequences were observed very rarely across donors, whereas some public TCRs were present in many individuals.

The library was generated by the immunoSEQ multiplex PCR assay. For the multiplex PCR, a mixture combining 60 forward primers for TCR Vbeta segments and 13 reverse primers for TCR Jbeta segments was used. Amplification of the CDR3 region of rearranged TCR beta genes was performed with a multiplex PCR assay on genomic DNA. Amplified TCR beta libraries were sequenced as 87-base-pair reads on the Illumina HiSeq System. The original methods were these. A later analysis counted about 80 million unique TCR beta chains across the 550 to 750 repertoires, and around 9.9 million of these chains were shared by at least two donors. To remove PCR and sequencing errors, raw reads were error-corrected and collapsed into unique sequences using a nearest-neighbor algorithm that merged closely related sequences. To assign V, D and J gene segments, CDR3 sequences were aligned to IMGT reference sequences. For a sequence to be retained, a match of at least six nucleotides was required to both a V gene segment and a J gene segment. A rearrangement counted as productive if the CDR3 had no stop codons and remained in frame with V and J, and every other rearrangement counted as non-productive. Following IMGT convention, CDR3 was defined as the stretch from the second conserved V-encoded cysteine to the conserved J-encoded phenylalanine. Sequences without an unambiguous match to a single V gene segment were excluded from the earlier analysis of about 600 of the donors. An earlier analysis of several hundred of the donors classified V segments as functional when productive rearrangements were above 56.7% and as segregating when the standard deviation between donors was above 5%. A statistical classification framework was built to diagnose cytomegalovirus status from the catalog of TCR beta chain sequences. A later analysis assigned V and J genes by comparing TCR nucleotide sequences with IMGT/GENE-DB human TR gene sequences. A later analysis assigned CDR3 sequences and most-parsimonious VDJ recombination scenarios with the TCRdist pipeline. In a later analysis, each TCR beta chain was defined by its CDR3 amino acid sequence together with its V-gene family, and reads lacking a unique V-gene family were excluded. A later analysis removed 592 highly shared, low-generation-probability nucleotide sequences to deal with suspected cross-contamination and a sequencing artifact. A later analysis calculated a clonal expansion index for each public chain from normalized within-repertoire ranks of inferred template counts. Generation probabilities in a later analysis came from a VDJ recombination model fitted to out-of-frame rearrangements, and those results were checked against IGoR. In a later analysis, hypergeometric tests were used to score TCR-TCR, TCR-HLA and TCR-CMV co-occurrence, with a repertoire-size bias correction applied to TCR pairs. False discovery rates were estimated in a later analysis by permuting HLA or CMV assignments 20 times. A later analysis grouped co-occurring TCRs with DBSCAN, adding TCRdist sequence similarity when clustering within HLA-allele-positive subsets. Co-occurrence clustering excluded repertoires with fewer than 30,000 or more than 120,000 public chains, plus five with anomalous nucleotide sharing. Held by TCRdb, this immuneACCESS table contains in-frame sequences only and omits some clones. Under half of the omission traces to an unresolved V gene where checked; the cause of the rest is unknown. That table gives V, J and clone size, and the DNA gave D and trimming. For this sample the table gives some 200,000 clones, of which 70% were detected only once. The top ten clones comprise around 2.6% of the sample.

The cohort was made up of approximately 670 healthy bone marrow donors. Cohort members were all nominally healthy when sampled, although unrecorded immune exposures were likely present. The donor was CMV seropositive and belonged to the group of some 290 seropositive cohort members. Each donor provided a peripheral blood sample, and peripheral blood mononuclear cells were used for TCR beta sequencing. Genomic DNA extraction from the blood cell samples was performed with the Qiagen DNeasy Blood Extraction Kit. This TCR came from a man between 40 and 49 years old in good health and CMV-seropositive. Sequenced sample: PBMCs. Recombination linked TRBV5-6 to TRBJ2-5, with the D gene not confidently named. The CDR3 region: CASSLVGPQETQYF. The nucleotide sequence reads TGTGCCAGCAGCTTGGTTGGGCCGCAAGAGACCCAGTACTTC. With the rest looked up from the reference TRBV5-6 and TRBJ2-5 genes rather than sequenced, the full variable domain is DAGVTQSPTHLIKTRGQQVTLRCSPKSGHDTVSWYQQALGQGPQFIFQYYEEEERQRGNFPDRFSGHQFPNYSSELNVNALLLGDSALYLCASSLVGPQETQYFGPGTRLLVL.